The subject of this entry is one T cell receptor (beta chain). This clonotype was detected ten times or more. Its recognized antigen is unknown. Base qualities are not provided; no much larger clone lies one nucleotide away. The data originate from a study of T cells after yellow fever vaccination (dated by TCRdb to between 2017 and 2020). Turning to the overall study: The SMART-Seq v4 Ultra Low Input RNA kit was used to prepare libraries from fractions with low cell numbers. The cohort comprised two healthy male donors, one aged 18 to 29 and one aged 30 to 40 years. Blood samples were taken at several timepoints before and after primary and secondary immunization, and bulk PBMC replicates and cell subsets were isolated. To follow T-cell clones before and after both primary and booster YFV17D yellow fever vaccination, bulk TCR alpha and beta repertoires underwent longitudinal sequencing.

The paper as a whole reports these results and caveats: FACS-sorted repertoires could contain abundant contaminating clonotypes from the bulk population, so computational filtering was required. After the booster, most of the clones that had expanded following primary vaccination were detected again (about 95% of CD4 and 80% to 90% of CD8), which suggests that memory was broadly maintained. Only a couple of donors were included in the study, so the extent to which the findings can be generalized is limited. The secondary T-cell response was weaker than the primary response but faster, peaking on day 5 instead of day 15. A small fraction of clonotypes appeared in both the CD4 and CD8 compartments, likely as a result of convergent recombination.

The treatment or condition tag for this specimen amounts to: live attenuated yellow fever vaccine strain. A standard Ficoll-Paque protocol was used to isolate PBMCs from peripheral blood. Dynabeads CD4 and CD8 positive selection kits were used to isolate CD4 and CD8 T-cell fractions. TriZol was used to extract RNA from bulk PBMCs, from CD4 and CD8 fractions, and from dextramer-positive and dextramer-negative fractions. TCR cDNA was made using 5'RACE template switching, a step that added a universal primer site and unique molecular identifiers. cDNA synthesis was primed from both the TCR alpha and TCR beta constant segments. Two PCR steps were used to amplify libraries, with sample barcodes and sequencing adapters being added in the second step. Libraries were sequenced on Illumina HiSeq 2500 (2x100 bp) or NovaSeq (2x150 bp). Processing in the source paper ran as follows. Demultiplexing of reads and collapsing into UMI consensus sequences were performed with MIGEC, and V(D)J alignment was carried out with MiXCR. Using edgeR on replicate PBMC samples, clonotypes were called vaccine-responding if FDR was below 0.01 and the log2 fold change was above 5 up to day 15. Each bulk clonotype was labeled CD4 or CD8 based on which sequenced repertoire, CD4 or CD8, contained the clonotype at higher abundance. Through fastp at Q25 and MiXCR, TCRdb rebuilt clones from the public reads, retaining in-frame beta chains. Every CDR3 protein is listed once, alongside the most common genes and DNA of its rows. For this entry, the V and J calls and clone size follow TCRdb and not the study's own pipeline. A total of some 110,000 distinct CDR3 sequences appear in this sample, roughly 6.8% of them only once. The ten largest make up roughly 2.8% of the sample.

The specimen comprised CD4+ T cells sorted from PBMCs, sampled more than 40 days after the first yellow fever vaccination. This clonotype was obtained from a man between 18 and 29 years old who received the YFV17D yellow fever vaccine.

The DNA is TGCAGTGCTAGAGATCTCTTGGGGGCGTTTGATGGCTACACCTTC. The resulting protein is CSARDLLGAFDGYTF. The V gene is TRBV20-1 and the J gene is TRBJ1-2; matching of 6 bases hints at TRBD1 as the D gene. Between the V and J ends, shortened by 0 bases and 6 bases respectively, the junction contains 17 bases. From a lookup of the germline V gene (reference sequence), CDR1 and CDR2 are DFQATT and SNEGSKA. Counted from cysteine to phenylalanine, this CDR3 has 15 amino acids. The retained sequence is limited to the CDR3, 45 bases, with the frame set at the first base.